This T cell receptor beta chain was sequenced during a study of T cell responses to AZD1222 COVID-19 vaccine. The CDR3 is 12 residues long. Germline assignment: CDR1 SGHNT and CDR2 YYREEE (reference sequence). The ends were cut back, 0 bases at V and 3 bases at J, with 3 bases in the middle. Here immunoSEQ multiplex PCR was the method, and the copy in TCRdb shows in-frame clones only, minus some. Among some 190,000 clones listed, 88% were seen once. The V and J genes are TRBV5-4 and TRBJ1-2, with no clear D. The sample in question was peripheral blood, obtained on day 0 of AZD1222 vaccination. This sequence originates from an adult in good health. For the CDR3, the DNA is TGTGCCAGCAGCTTGGATGACTATGGCTACACCTTC. Amino acids: CASSLDDYGYTF. The full variable domain, rest sourced from reference TRBV5-4 and TRBJ1-2, is ETGVTQSPTHLIKTRGQQVTLRCSSQSGHNTVSWYQQALGQGPQFIFQYYREEENGRGNFPPRFSGLQFPNYSSELNVNALELDDSALYLCASSLDDYGYTFGSGTRLTVV.